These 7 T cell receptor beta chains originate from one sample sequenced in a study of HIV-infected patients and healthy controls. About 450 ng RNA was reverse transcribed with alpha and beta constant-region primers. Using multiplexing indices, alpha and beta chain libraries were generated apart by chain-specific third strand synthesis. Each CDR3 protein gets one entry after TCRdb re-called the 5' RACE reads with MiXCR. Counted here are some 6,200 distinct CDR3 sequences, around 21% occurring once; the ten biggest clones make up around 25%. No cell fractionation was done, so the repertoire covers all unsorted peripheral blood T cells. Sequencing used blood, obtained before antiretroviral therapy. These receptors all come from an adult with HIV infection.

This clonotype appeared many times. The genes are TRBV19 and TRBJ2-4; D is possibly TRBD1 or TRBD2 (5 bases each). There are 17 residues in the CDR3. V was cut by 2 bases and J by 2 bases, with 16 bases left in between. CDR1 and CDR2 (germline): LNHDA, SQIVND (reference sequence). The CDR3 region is CASSIRSGQGSKNIQYF. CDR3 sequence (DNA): TGTGCCAGTAGTATAAGGTCGGGGCAGGGCTCCAAAAACATTCAGTACTTC.

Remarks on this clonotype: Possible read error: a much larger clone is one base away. The CDR3 is CAISDGYSNQPQHF. For the CDR3, the DNA is TGTGCCATCAGTGATGGGTATAGCAATCAGCCCCAGCATTTT. This chain joins TRBV10-3 and TRBJ1-5; D is unresolved. V was cut by 3 bases and J by 0 bases, with 6 bases left in between. Germline V gene data show CDR1 as ENHRY and CDR2 as SYGVKD. The CDR3 has 14 residues.

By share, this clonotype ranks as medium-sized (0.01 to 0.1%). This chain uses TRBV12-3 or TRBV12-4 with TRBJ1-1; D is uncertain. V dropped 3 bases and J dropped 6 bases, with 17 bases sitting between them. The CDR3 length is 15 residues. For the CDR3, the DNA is TGTGCCAGCAGTTTTTATGGGCGGCGGCCTTCTGAAGCTTTCTTT. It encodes CASSFYGRRPSEAFF.

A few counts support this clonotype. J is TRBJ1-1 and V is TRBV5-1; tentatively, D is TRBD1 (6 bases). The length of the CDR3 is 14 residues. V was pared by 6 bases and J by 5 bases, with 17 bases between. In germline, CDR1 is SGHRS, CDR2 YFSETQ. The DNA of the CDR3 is TGCGCCAGCACCCCGGACAGCTTAACGACTGAAGCTTTCTTT. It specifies CASTPDSLTTEAFF.

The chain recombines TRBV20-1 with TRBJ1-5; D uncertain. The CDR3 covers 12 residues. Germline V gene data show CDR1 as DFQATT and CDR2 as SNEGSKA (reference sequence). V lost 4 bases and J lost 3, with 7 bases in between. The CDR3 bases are TGCAGTGCTATTGGGTCCAATCAGCCCCAGCATTTT. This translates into CSAIGSNQPQHF.

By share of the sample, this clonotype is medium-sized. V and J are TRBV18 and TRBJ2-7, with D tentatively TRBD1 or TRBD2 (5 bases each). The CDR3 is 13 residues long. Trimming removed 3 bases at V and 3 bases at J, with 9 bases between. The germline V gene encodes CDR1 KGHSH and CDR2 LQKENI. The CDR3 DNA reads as TGTGCCAGCTCACCGGGGACGGACTACGAGCAGTACTTC. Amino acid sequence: CASSPGTDYEQYF.

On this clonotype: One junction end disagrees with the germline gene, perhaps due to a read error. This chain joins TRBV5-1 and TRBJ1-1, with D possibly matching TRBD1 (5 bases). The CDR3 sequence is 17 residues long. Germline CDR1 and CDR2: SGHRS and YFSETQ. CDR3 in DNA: TGCGACAGCAGCCGAGGAGGGACGGCCCAAAGGTTCACTGAAGCTTTCTTT. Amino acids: CDSSRGGTAQRFTEAFF.